Listed below are T cell receptor beta chains from one sample, sequenced in a study of shared clonotypes between healthy human individuals. Repertoires were generated with immunoSEQ multiplex PCR, while TCRdb's copy carries only in-frame clones and drops some. The repertoire holds about 2,500,000 clones, with approximately 94% as singletons. Specimen: naive CD4+ T cells sorted from blood. All receptors derive from a man between 18 and 29 years old in good health. The conserved cysteine and the conserved F or W are not part of the CDR3 here. The D gene is left open where the match is weak.

>12|TRBV18|TRBJ1-1|.
ASSPFSENTEAF
>9|TRBV6-1|TRBJ2-7|.
ASTQGYEQY
>12|TRBV13|TRBJ1-1|TRBD1
ASSPGQAPTEAF
>13|TRBV2|TRBJ2-4|.
ASSPRGGLMDIQY
>14|TRBV7-8|TRBJ2-7|.
ASSNRGIPRGDEQY
>14|TRBV21-1|TRBJ2-7|.
ASSNPDYQFSYEQY
>13|TRBV10-3|TRBJ2-2|.
AISEQSGVTGELF
>14|TRBV7-8|TRBJ2-6|TRBD2
ASSLLAGAGANVLT
>13|TRBV2|TRBJ1-6|TRBD1
ASYEWDRRSSPLH
>11|TRBV5-1|TRBJ2-7|.
ASSTDRTYEQY
>13|TRBV6-1|TRBJ2-1|.
ASRARLNGDYEQF
>12|TRBV7-8|TRBJ2-7|.
ASSLTAQSYEQY
>14|TRBV7-2|TRBJ2-3|TRBD2
ASSLLGTSGSDTQY
>12|TRBV7-2|TRBJ2-7|TRBD2
ASSTAGVRYEQY
>14|TRBV18|TRBJ1-1|TRBD1
ASSRTGEALNTEAF
>12|TRBV7-2|TRBJ1-2|.
ASSLPGTLGGYT
>10|TRBV7-2|TRBJ2-7|.
ASSPGLYEQY
>10|TRBV30|TRBJ1-2|.
AWEKGGGGYT
>12|TRBV7-3|TRBJ2-2|.
ASSPDTVTGELF
>12|TRBV5-6|TRBJ1-6|.
ASSYQGYNSPLH
>14|TRBV7-7|TRBJ2-5|TRBD1
ASSLGWTGGQETQY
>13|TRBV6-1|TRBJ2-7|.
ASSDWGMTLYEQY
>11|TRBV18|TRBJ2-1|.
ASSPRGLNEQF
>10|TRBV29-1|TRBJ1-1|.
SVGQGRTEAF
>14|TRBV5-6|TRBJ2-2|.
ASSLPGVTRTGELF
>14|TRBV5-1|TRBJ2-2|.
ASSLAPQGIAGELF
>12|TRBV19|TRBJ1-2|TRBD1
ASSRTGTGYGYT
>13|TRBV7-2|TRBJ2-3|TRBD2
ASSPSSGSTYTQY